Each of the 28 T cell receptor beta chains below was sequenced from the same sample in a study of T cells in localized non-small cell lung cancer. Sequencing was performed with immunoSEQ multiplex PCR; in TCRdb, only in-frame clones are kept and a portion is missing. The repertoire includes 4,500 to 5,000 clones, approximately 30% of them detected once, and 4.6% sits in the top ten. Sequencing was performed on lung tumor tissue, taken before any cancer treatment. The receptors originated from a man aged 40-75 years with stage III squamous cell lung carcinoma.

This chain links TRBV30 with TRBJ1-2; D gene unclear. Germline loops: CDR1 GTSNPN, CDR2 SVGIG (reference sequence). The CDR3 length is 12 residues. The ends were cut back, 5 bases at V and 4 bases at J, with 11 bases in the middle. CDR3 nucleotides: TGTGCCTGGTCGACGGGCCTCTATGGCTACACCTTC. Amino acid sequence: CAWSTGLYGYTF.

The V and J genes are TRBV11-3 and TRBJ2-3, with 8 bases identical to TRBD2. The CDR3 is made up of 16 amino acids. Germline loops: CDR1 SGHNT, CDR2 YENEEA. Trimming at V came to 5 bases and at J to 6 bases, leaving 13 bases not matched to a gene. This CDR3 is CASSASGRGGLDTQYF. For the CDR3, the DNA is TGTGCCAGCAGCGCCTCGGGACGGGGGGGCCTGGATACGCAGTATTTT. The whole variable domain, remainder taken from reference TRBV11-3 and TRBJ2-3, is EAGVVQSPRYKIIEKKQPVAFWCNPISGHNTLYWYLQNLGQGPELLIRYENEEAVDDSQLPKDRFSAERLKGVDSTLKIQPAELGDSAVYLCASSASGRGGLDTQYFGPGTRLTVL.

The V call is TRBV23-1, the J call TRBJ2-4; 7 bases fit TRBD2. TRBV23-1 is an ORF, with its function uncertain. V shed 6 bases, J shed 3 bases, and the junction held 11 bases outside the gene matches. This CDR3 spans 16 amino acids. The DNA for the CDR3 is TGCGCCAGCAGCCCTGGGAGGGAAAAGGACAAAAACATTCAGTACTTC. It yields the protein CASSPGREKDKNIQYF.

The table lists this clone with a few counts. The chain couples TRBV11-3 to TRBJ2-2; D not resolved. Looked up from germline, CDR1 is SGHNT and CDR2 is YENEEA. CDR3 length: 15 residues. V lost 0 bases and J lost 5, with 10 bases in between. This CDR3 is CASSLDMTSTGELFF. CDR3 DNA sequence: TGTGCCAGCAGCTTAGATATGACGTCGACCGGGGAGCTGTTTTTT.

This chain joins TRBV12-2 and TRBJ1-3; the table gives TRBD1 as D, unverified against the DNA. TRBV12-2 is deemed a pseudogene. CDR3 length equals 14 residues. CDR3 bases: TGTGCCATCTTGGACAGCTTCTCTGGAAACACCATATATTTT. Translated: CAILDSFSGNTIYF.

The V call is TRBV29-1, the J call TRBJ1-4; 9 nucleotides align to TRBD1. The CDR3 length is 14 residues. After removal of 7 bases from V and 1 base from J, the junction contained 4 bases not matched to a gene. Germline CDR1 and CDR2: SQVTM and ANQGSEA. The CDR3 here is CSATGGETNEKLFF. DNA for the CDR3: TGCAGCGCCACAGGGGGCGAAACTAATGAAAAACTGTTTTTT. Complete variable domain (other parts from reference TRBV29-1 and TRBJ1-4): SAVISQKPSRDICQRGTSLTIQCQVDSQVTMMFWYRQQPGQSLTLIATANQGSEATYESGFVIDKFPISRPNLTFSTLTVSNMSPEDSSIYLCSATGGETNEKLFFGSGTQLSVL.

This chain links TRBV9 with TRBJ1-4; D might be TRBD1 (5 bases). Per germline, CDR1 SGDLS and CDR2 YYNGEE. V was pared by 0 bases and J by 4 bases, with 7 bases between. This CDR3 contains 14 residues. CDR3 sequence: CASSVAGSNEKLFF. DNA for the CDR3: TGTGCCAGCAGCGTAGCAGGGAGTAATGAAAAACTGTTTTTT.

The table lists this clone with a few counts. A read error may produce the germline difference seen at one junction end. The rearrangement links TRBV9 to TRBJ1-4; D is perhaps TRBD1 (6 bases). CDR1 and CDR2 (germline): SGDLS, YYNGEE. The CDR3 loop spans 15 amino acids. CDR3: CASSLRGGTNEKLFF. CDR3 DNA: TGTGCCAGCAGCTTGCGAGGGGGAACTAATGAAAAACTATTTTTT.

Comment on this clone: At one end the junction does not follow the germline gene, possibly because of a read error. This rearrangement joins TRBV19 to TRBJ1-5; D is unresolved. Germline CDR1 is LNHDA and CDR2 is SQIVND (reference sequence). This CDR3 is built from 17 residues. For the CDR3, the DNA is TGTGCCAGCCGGAAAGAGATTGGCAGCGGGAGCAATCAGCTCCAGCATTTT. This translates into CASRKEIGSGSNQLQHF. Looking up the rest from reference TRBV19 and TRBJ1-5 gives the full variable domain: DGGITQSPKYLFRKEGQNVTLSCEQNLNHDAMYWYRQDPGQGLRLIYYSQIVNDFQKGDIAEGYSVSREKKESFPLTVTSAQKNPTAFYLCASRKEIGSGSNQLQHFGDGTRLSIL.

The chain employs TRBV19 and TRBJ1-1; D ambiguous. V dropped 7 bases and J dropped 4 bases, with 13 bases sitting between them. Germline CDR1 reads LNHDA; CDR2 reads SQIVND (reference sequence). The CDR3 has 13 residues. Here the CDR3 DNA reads TGTGCCAGTACCAGGCAGGCCGCCACTGAAGCTTTCTTT. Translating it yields CASTRQAATEAFF.

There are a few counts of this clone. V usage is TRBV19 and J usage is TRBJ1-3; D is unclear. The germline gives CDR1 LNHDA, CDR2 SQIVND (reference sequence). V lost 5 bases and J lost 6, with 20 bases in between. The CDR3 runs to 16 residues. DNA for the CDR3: TGTGCCAGTAGTCCTAACCCGGGCATGATGCTAAACACCATATATTTT. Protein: CASSPNPGMMLNTIYF.

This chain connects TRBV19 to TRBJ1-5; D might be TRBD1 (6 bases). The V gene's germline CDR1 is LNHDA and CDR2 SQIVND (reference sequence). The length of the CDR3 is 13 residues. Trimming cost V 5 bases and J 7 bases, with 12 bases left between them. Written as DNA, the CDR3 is TGTGCCAGTAGTCCCTTCAGGGGCCAGCCCCAGCATTTT. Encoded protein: CASSPFRGQPQHF.

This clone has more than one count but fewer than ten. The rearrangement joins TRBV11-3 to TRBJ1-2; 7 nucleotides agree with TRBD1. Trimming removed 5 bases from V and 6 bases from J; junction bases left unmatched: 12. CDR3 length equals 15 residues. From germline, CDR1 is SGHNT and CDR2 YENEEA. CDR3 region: CASSMLDRASDGYTF. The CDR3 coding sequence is TGTGCCAGCAGCATGCTCGACAGGGCTTCGGATGGCTACACCTTC.

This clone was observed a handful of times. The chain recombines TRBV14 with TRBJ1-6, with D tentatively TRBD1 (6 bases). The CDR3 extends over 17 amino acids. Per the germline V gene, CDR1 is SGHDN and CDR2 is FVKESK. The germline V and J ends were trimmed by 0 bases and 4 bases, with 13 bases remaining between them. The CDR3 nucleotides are TGTGCCAGCAGCCAAGAGGGAGGGGGGAATTATAATTCACCCCTCCACTTT. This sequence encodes CASSQEGGGNYNSPLHF.

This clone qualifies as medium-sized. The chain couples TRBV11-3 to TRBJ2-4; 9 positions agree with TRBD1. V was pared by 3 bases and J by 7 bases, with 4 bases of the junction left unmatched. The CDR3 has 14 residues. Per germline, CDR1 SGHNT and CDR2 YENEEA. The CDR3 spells CASSLGQGRNIQYF. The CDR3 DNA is TGTGCCAGCAGCTTGGGACAGGGCAGGAACATTCAGTACTTC.

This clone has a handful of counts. The CDR3 DNA reads as TGTGCCAGCACCCTGAGGTTGAAAAATAATTCACCCCTCCACTTT. Its translation: CASTLRLKNNSPLHF. This chain uses TRBV2 with TRBJ1-6; the D is unclear. CDR1 SNHLY and CDR2 FYNNEI come from the germline V gene. CDR3 length equals 15 residues. V was cut by 7 bases and J by 5 bases, with 15 bases left in between.

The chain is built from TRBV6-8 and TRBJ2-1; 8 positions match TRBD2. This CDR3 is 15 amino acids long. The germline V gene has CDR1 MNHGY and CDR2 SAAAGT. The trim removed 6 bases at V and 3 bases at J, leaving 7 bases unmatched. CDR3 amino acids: CASRRRGVLYNEQFF. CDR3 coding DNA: TGTGCCAGCAGGCGGCGGGGGGTTCTCTACAATGAGCAGTTCTTC.

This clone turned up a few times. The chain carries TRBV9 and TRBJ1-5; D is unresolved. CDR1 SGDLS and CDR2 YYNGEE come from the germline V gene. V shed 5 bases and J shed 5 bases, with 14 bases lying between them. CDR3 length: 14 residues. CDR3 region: CASSPQVGDQPQHF. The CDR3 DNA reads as TGTGCCAGCAGTCCCCAGGTCGGGGATCAGCCCCAGCATTTT.

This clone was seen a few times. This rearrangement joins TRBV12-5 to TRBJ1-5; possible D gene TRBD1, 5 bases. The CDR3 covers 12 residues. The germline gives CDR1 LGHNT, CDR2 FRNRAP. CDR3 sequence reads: CASSSRGQPQHF. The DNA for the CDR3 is TGTGCCAGCTCTTCGAGGGGTCAGCCCCAGCATTTT.

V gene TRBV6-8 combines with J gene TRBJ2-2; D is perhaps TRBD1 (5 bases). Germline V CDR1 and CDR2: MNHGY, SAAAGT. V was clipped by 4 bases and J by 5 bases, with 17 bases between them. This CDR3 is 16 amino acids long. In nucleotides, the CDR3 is TGTGCCAGCAGTTGGCAGGGCTGGGAAGGGACCGGGGAGCTGTTTTTT. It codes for CASSWQGWEGTGELFF.

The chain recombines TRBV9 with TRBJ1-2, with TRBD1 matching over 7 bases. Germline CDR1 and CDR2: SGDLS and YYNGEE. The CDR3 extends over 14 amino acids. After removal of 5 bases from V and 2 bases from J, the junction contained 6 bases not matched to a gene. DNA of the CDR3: TGTGCCAGCAGGGGTTCAGGGGGGAACTATGGCTACACCTTC. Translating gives CASRGSGGNYGYTF.

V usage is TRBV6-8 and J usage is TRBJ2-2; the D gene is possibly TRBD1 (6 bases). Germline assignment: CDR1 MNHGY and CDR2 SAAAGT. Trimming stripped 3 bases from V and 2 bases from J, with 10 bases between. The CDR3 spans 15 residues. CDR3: CASSYYRVNTGELFF. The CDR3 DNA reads TGTGCCAGCAGTTATTACAGGGTTAACACCGGGGAGCTGTTTTTT.

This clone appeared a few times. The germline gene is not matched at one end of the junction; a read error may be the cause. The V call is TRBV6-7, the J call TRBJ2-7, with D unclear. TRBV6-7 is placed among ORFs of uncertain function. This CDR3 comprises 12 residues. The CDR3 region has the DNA TGTGCCAGCGACGACACTTCCTACGAGCAGTATTTC. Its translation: CASDDTSYEQYF.

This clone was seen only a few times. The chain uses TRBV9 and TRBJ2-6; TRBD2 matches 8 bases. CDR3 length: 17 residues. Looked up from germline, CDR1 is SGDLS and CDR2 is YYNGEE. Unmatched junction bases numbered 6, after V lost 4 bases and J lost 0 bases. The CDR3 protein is CASSRGLGVSGANVLTF. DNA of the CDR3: TGTGCCAGCAGCCGGGGACTAGGGGTCTCTGGGGCCAACGTCCTGACTTTC.

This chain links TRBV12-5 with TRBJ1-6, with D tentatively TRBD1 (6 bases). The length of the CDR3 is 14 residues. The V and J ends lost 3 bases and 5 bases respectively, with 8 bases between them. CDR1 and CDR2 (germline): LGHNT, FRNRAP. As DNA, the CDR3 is TGTGCTAGTGGTTTCGGACAGAATAATTCACCCCTCCACTTT. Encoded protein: CASGFGQNNSPLHF.

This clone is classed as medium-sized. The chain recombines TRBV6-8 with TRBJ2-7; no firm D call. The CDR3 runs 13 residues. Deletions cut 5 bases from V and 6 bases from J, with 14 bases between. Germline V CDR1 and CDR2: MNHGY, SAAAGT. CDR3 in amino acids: CASSQPPSSEQYF. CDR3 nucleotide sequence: TGTGCCAGCAGTCAGCCCCCGTCTTCCGAGCAGTACTTC.

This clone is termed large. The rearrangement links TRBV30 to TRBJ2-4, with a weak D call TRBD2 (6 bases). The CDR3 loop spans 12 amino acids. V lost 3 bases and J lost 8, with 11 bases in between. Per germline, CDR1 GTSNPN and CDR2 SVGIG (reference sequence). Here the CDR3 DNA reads TGTGCCTGGAGGCGGGACCGGGACATTCAGTACTTC. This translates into CAWRRDRDIQYF.

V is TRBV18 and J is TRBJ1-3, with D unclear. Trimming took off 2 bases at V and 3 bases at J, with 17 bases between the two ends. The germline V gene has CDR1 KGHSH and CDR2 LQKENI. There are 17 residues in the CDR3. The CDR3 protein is CASSPVPGTNYGNTIYF. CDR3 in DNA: TGTGCCAGCTCACCAGTACCCGGCACGAACTATGGAAACACCATATATTTT.